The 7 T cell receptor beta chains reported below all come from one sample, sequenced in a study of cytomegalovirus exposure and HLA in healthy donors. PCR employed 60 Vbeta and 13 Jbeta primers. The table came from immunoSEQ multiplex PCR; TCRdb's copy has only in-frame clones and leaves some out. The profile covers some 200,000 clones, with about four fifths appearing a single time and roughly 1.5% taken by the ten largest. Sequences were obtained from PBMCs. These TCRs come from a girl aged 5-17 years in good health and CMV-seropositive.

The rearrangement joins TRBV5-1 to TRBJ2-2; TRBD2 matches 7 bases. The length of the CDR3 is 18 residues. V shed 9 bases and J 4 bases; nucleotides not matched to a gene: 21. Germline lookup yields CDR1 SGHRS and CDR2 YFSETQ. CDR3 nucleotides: TGCGCCACTACCAAGTACTTCAGCGGGGTTCTACCCACCGGGGAGCTGTTTTTT. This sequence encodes CATTKYFSGVLPTGELFF.

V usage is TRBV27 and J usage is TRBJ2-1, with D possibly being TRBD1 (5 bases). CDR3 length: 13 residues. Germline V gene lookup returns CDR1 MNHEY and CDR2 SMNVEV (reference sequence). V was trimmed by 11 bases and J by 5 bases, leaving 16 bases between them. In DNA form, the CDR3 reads TGTGCCTTCCCCCCAGGGCTCGACAATGAGCAGTTCTTC. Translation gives CAFPPGLDNEQFF.

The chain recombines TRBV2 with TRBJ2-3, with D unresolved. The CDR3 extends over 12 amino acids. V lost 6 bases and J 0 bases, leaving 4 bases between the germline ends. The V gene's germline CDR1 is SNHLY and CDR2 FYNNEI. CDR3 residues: CASRTSTDTQYF. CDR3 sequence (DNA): TGTGCCAGCAGGACTAGCACAGATACGCAGTATTTT.

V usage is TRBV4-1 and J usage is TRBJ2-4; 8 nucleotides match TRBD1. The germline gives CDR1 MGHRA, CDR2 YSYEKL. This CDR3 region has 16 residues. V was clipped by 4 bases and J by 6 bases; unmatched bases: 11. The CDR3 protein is CASSRRQGQEGNIQYF. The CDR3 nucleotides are TGCGCCAGCAGCCGGAGGCAGGGACAGGAGGGAAACATTCAGTACTTC.

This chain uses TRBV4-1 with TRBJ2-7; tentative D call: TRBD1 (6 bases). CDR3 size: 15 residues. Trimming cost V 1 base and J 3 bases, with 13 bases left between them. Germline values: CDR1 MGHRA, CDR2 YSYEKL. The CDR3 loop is CASSQGGGWSYEQYF. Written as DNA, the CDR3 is TGCGCCAGCAGCCAAGGAGGGGGATGGAGCTACGAGCAGTACTTC.

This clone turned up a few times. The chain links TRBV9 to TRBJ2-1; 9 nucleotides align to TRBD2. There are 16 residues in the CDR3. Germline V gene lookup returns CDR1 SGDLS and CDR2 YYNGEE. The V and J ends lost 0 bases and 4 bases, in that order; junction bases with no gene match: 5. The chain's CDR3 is CASSVGSGGGYNEQFF. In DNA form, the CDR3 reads TGTGCCAGCAGCGTAGGTAGCGGGGGCGGGTACAATGAGCAGTTCTTC. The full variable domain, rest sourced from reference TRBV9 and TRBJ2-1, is DSGVTQTPKHLITATGQRVTLRCSPRSGDLSVYWYQQSLDQGLQFLIQYYNGEERAKGNILERFSAQQFPDLHSELNLSSLELGDSALYFCASSVGSGGGYNEQFFGPGTRLTVL.

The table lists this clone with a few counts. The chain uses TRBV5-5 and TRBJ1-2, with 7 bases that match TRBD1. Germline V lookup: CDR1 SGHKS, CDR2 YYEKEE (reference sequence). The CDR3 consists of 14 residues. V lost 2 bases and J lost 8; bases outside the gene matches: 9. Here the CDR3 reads CASSFLTGPDGYTF. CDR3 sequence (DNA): TGTGCCAGCAGCTTCCTGACAGGGCCGGACGGCTACACCTTC.